This TCR beta chain was recorded in a study of blood T cell repertoires in COVID-19. Sequencing was performed with immunoSEQ multiplex PCR; in TCRdb, only in-frame clones are kept and a portion is missing. The data show about 40,000 clones, 85% seen once. Trimming stripped 6 bases from V and 4 bases from J, with 10 bases between. The CDR3 length is 12 residues. Germline CDR1 and CDR2: MNHEY and SVGAGI. The chain recombines TRBV6-5 with TRBJ2-7; no definite D call. The source is a human donor in a cohort sampled during active COVID-19. Sequenced input: peripheral blood. The CDR3 protein is CASSLDGYEQYF. The CDR3 region has the DNA TGTGCCAGCAGCCTCGACGGGTACGAGCAGTACTTC.